Listed here are 8 T cell receptor beta chains from one sample, sequenced in a study of regulatory T cells in long-lasting Graves disease. Noted time point: newly diagnosed GD, antithyroid drugs for less than 3 months. Isolated PBMC RNA provided the starting material for the TCR library. Through Arm-PCR of CDR3 regions and iRepertoire HTBI primers, TCR beta libraries were built. TCRdb independently ran MiXCR on the multiplex PCR reads; one entry per CDR3 protein. Of about 430,000 distinct CDR3 sequences in the sample, 15% were seen once. The same data also contributed to another study, on T cells in Graves' hyperthyroidism and ophthalmopathy.

Material: peripheral blood mononuclear cells (PBMCs), obtained at new diagnosis, from a patient treated with antithyroid drugs. The receptors derive from a middle-aged woman with Graves disease.

This clonotype was recorded only once. A much larger clonotype is one base distant, so this may be a read error. The V gene is TRBV11-2, the J gene TRBJ2-1, with D perhaps assigned TRBD1 or TRBD2 (5 bases each). Deletions cut 4 bases from V and 4 bases from J, with 17 bases between. CDR1 is SGHAT and CDR2 is FQNNGV in the germline V gene. The CDR3 extends over 16 amino acids. Here the CDR3 reads CASSSGAEGLYNEQFF. The DNA for the CDR3 is TGTGCCAGCAGCTCCGGGGCGGAAGGGCTTTACAATGAGCAGTTCTTC. The full variable domain, in which reference TRBV11-2 and TRBJ2-1 provide the parts outside the CDR3, is EAGVAQSPRYKIIEKRQSVAFWCNPISGHATLYWYQQILGQGPKLLIQFQNNGVVDDSQLPKDRFSAERLKGVDSTLKIQPAKLEDSAVYLCASSSGAEGLYNEQFFGPGTRLTVL.

The chain has TRBV28 and TRBJ2-7, with D possibly TRBD1 on 6 matching bases. V shed 1 base and J shed 5 bases, with 24 bases lying between them. Germline V lookup: CDR1 MDHEN, CDR2 SYDVKM. The CDR3 totals 18 residues. DNA of the CDR3: TGTGCCAGCAGTTTATACAGGGTCGGTTGGCAGGGTGACCACGAGCAGTACTTC. Translated: CASSLYRVGWQGDHEQYF.

This clonotype was found a few times. The gene calls are TRBV20-1 and TRBJ2-1; D not certain. Trimming took 3 bases from V and 3 from J, leaving 18 bases between them. CDR1 is DFQATT, CDR2 SNEGSKA, per germline (reference sequence). The CDR3 runs 16 residues. The CDR3 nucleotides are TGCAGTGCTAGGGATTTCAGTAGGGCCGACTACAATGAGCAGTTCTTC. As protein: CSARDFSRADYNEQFF.

The sample holds a few counts of this clonotype. The chain recombines TRBV18 with TRBJ1-1; D is unresolved. This CDR3 is 14 amino acids long. V was cut by 4 bases and J by 3 bases, with 12 bases left in between. The germline V gene encodes CDR1 KGHSH and CDR2 LQKENI. The CDR3 coding sequence is TGTGCCAGCTCACTAAATTCCCGGGACACTGAAGCTTTCTTT. It encodes CASSLNSRDTEAFF.

This clonotype was seen a few times. The chain has TRBV5-4 and TRBJ1-2; D is possibly TRBD1 (5 bases). With 3 bases removed from V and 0 bases from J, the gap between germline ends came to 15 bases. The CDR3 is made up of 16 amino acids. Germline V CDR1 and CDR2: SGHNT, YYREEE (reference sequence). The chain's CDR3 is CASSSKGAPSNYGYTF. The CDR3 DNA is TGTGCCAGCAGCTCCAAAGGGGCCCCTTCTAACTATGGCTACACCTTC. Drawing the rest from reference TRBV5-4 and TRBJ1-2, the complete variable domain is ETGVTQSPTHLIKTRGQQVTLRCSSQSGHNTVSWYQQALGQGPQFIFQYYREEENGRGNFPPRFSGLQFPNYSSELNVNALELDDSALYLCASSSKGAPSNYGYTFGSGTRLTVV.

Many counts were recorded for this clonotype. This chain uses TRBV28 with TRBJ2-7; the D gene is possibly TRBD2 (5 bases). CDR1 is MDHEN and CDR2 is SYDVKM in the germline V gene. CDR3 length: 12 amino acids. V was trimmed by 7 bases and J by 1 base, leaving 8 bases between them. The CDR3 sequence: CASMSGSYEQYF. CDR3 sequence (DNA): TGTGCCAGCATGTCGGGATCCTACGAGCAGTACTTC. Supplemented by reference TRBV28 and TRBJ2-7, the full variable domain reads DVKVTQSSRYLVKRTGEKVFLECVQDMDHENMFWYRQDPGLGLRLIYFSYDVKMKEKGDIPEGYSVSREKKERFSLILESASTNQTSMYLCASMSGSYEQYFGPGTRLTVT.

This clonotype was picked up many times. The rearrangement uses TRBV27 and TRBJ1-2, with D uncertain. The germline CDR1 and CDR2 sequences are MNHEY and SMNVEV (reference sequence). This CDR3 is 13 amino acids long. V gave up 6 bases and J gave up 4 bases, with 12 bases separating them. CDR3 sequence reads: CASSPEVSYGYTF. CDR3 DNA: TGTGCCAGCAGCCCGGAGGTCAGCTATGGCTACACCTTC.

The chain has TRBV4-3 and TRBJ2-2; TRBD2 matches 7 bases. CDR3 length: 15 residues. Germline-derived CDR1 and CDR2 are LGHNA and YSLEER. Trimming at V came to 0 bases and at J to 6 bases, leaving 4 bases not matched to a gene. The CDR3 protein is CASSQDWGGSGELFF. The CDR3 coding sequence is TGCGCCAGCAGCCAAGATTGGGGGGGATCCGGGGAGCTGTTTTTT.